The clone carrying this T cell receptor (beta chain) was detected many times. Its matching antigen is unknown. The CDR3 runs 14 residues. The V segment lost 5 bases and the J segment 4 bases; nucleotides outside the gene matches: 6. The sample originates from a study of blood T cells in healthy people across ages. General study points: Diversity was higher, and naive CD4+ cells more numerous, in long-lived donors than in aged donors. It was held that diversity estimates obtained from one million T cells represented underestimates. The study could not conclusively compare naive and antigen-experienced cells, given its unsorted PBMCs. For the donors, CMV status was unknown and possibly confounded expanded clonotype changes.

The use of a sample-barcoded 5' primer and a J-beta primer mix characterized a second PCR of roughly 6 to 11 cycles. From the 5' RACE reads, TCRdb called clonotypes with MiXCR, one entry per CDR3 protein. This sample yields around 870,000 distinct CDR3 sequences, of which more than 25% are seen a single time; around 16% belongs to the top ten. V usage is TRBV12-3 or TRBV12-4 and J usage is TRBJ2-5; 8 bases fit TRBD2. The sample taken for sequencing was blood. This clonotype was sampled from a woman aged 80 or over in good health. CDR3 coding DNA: TGTGCCAGCAGTCGCCCGGGACTAGGAGAGACCCAGTACTTC. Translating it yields CASSRPGLGETQYF.